The 5 T cell receptor beta chains below were found in one sample sequenced in a study of T cell repertoires in aging, cancer and after chemotherapy. Multiplex touch-down PCR with TRB-A/B primers amplified rearranged V-D-J TRB sequences. TCRdb reprocessed the multiplex PCR reads with MiXCR, giving one entry per CDR3 protein. The top ten hold about 18% of the sample, which has around 10,000 distinct CDR3 sequences, around a third seen once. Amplification of TCR beta used genomic DNA extracted from peripheral blood. Specimen: blood. The receptor set was obtained from a human donor in good health. The donor label of this sample is uncertain.

V gene TRBV12-3 or TRBV12-4 combines with J gene TRBJ2-1, with 13 bases aligning to TRBD2. The CDR3 consists of 15 residues. V trimming: 6 bases; J trimming: 6 bases; junction bases outside the gene matches: 5. The CDR3 DNA is TGTGCCAGCAGATTACTAGCGGGGGGGCCCAATGAGCAGTTCTTC. This gives the protein CASRLLAGGPNEQFF.

This clonotype was recorded once. The junction shows a germline mismatch at one end, possibly a read error. The CDR3 sequence is CASTVGTRWQETQYF. CDR3 DNA: TGTGCCAGCACCGTTGGGACTAGATGGCAAGAGACCCAGTACTTC. The chain links TRBV5-1 to TRBJ2-5, with 8 bases fitting TRBD2. The CDR3 is 15 amino acids. Germline values: CDR1 SGHRS, CDR2 YFSETQ.

V gene TRBV7-9 combines with J gene TRBJ1-6; no definite D call. Trimming took off 1 base at V and 10 bases at J, with 14 bases between the two ends. This CDR3 has 15 amino acids. CDR1 is SEHNR, CDR2 FQNEAQ, per germline (reference sequence). The CDR3 DNA follows: TGTGCCAGCAGCTTAGTTGGCAGTCGGAGGTCACCCCTCCACTTT. This sequence encodes CASSLVGSRRSPLHF. Drawing the rest from reference TRBV7-9 and TRBJ1-6, the complete variable domain is DTGVSQNPRHKITKRGQNVTFRCDPISEHNRLYWYRQTLGQGPEFLTYFQNEAQLEKSRLLSDRFSAERPKGSFSTLEIQRTEQGDSAMYLCASSLVGSRRSPLHFGNGTRLTVT.

This clonotype has only a few counts. The V gene is TRBV6-1, the J gene TRBJ2-7; TRBD1 agrees at 10 bases. V gave up 1 base and J gave up 2 bases; unmatched junction bases: 2. The germline gives CDR1 MNHNS, CDR2 SASEGT. The CDR3 has 15 amino acids. The CDR3 DNA reads as TGTGCCAGCAGTGAAGACGGGACAGGGGCCTACGAGCAGTACTTC. The encoded protein is CASSEDGTGAYEQYF.

This chain links TRBV15 with TRBJ1-6; TRBD1 matches at 7 bases. The CDR3 consists of 13 residues. V shed 5 bases, J shed 8 bases, and the junction held 3 bases outside the gene matches. Germline values: CDR1 LNHNV, CDR2 YYDKDF (reference sequence). The CDR3 DNA is TGTGCCACCAGCCGGACAGGCGATTCACCCCTCCACTTT. It translates to CATSRTGDSPLHF.